This T cell receptor beta chain originates from a study of post-analysis software for immune sequencing data. Study-wide background: As for disease course, relapsing-remitting, secondary progressive and progressive-relapsing multiple sclerosis were all included. Study-wide results and limits: In patients, TRBV5-6, TRBV5-1 and TRBV20-1 belonged to four or five TRBV segments found more frequently than in controls. Those samples that were prepared in the same batch co-clustered strongly by F measure.

Built from TCR beta cDNA, the libraries had unique molecular identifiers in them. Yield was roughly 500,000 cDNA molecules from around 0.96 to 9.9 million T cells. TCRdb recomputed calls from the PCR reads with MiXCR, one row per CDR3 protein. The sample has almost 700,000 distinct CDR3 sequences, 59% seen once; the top ten hold 11%. The CDR3 spans 16 residues. Germline V gene sequence: CDR1 SGHRS, CDR2 YFSETQ. Losses at the gene ends were 0 bases for V and 1 base for J; bases not matched to a gene: 4. This clonotype came up a few times. Its antigen is not identified. Specimen: blood. The chain recombines TRBV5-1 with TRBJ2-7; TRBD1 agrees at 10 bases. This TCR was sampled from a girl aged 2-10 years with multiple sclerosis. The DNA for the CDR3 is TGCGCCAGCAGCTTGGGCGGGACAGGGGAGTCCTACGAGCAGTACTTC. This translates into CASSLGGTGESYEQYF.